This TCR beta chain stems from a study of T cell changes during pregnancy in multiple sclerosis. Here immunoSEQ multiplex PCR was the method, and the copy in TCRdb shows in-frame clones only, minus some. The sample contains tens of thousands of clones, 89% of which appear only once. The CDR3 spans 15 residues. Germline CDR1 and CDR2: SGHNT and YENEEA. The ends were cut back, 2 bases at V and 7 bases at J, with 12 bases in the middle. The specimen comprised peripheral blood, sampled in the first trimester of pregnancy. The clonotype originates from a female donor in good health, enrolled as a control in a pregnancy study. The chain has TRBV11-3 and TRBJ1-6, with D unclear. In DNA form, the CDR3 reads TGTGCCAGCAGCTTAAATGGGGAGAGGAATTCACCCCTCCACTTT. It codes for CASSLNGERNSPLHF. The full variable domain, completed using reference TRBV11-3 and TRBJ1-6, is EAGVVQSPRYKIIEKKQPVAFWCNPISGHNTLYWYLQNLGQGPELLIRYENEEAVDDSQLPKDRFSAERLKGVDSTLKIQPAELGDSAVYLCASSLNGERNSPLHFGNGTRLTVT.